A single T cell receptor (beta chain) is shown here with its context. The table came from immunoSEQ multiplex PCR; TCRdb's copy has only in-frame clones and leaves some out. The sample yields about 48,000 clones, roughly 92% seen once. The CDR3 consists of 15 residues. Germline trimming cut 5 bases from V and 8 bases from J; bases unmatched to any gene: 8. In germline, CDR1 is SNHLY, CDR2 FYNNEI. The sample originates from a study of T cell changes during pregnancy in multiple sclerosis. The specimen comprised CD4+ T cells from peripheral blood mononuclear cells, sampled in the second trimester of pregnancy. This TCR was sampled from a female donor in good health, enrolled as a control in a pregnancy study. The chain couples TRBV2 to TRBJ2-2; 10 positions match TRBD2. CDR3 loop: CASSTSGISSGELFF. The CDR3 DNA sequence: TGTGCCAGCAGTACTAGCGGGATCTCCAGTGGGGAGCTGTTTTTT.